This record looks at one T cell receptor beta chain sequence and its context. The sample originates from a study of blood T cell repertoires in COVID-19. Repertoires were generated with immunoSEQ multiplex PCR, while TCRdb's copy carries only in-frame clones and drops some. Of more than 200,000 clones in the sample, 88% were seen once. J was trimmed by 4 bases and V by 6 bases; bases with no gene match: 8. Germline CDR1 and CDR2: SGHRS and YFSETQ. CDR3 length: 15 amino acids. The material sequenced was peripheral blood. This receptor was obtained from a woman aged 55-75 years with acute or convalescent COVID-19. The V and J genes are TRBV5-1 and TRBJ2-1; 9 bases are shared with TRBD2. The CDR3 sequence is CASTPRAGGYNEQFF. The CDR3 DNA reads as TGCGCCAGCACCCCGAGGGCGGGGGGGTACAATGAGCAGTTCTTC.